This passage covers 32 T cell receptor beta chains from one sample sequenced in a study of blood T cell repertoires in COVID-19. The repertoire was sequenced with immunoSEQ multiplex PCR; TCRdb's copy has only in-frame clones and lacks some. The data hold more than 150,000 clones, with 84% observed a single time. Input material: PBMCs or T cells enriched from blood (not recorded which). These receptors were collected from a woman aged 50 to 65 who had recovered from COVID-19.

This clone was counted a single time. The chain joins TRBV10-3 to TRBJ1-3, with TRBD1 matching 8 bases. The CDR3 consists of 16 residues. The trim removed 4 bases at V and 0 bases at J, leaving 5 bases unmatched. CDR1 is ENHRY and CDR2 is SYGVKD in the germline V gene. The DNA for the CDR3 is TGTGCCATCAGTGGGGACAGGCAAAACTCTGGAAACACCATATATTTT. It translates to CAISGDRQNSGNTIYF.

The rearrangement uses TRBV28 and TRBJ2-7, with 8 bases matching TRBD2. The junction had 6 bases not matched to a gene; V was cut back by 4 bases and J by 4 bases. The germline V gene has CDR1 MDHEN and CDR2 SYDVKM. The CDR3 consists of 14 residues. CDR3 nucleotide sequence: TGTGCCAGCAGTTCAGCGGGGGACCGTTACGAGCAGTACTTC. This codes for CASSSAGDRYEQYF.

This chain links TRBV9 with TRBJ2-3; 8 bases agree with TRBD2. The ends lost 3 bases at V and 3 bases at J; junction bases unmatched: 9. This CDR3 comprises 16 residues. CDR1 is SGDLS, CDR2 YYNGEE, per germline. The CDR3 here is CASSALAVGGTDTQYF. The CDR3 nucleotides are TGTGCCAGCAGCGCACTAGCGGTCGGAGGAACAGATACGCAGTATTTT.

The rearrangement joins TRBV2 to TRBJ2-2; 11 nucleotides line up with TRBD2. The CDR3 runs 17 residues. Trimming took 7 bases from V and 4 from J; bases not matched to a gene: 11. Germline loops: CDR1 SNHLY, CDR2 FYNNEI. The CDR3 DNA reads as TGTGCCAGCACTCCCGGAGGGACTAGCGGAACCACCGGGGAGCTGTTTTTT. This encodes CASTPGGTSGTTGELFF.

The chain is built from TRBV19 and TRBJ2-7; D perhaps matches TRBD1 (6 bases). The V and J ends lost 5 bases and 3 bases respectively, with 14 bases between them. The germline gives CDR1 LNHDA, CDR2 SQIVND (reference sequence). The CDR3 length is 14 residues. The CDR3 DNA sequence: TGTGCCAGTAGTCCCGGGACATATTACTACGAGCAGTACTTC. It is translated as CASSPGTYYYEQYF.

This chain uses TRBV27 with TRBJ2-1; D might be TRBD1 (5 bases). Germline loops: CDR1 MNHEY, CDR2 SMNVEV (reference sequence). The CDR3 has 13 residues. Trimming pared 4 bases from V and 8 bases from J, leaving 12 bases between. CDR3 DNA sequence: TGTGCCAGCAGTTCGGCAGGGATCCATGAGCAGTTCTTC. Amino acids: CASSSAGIHEQFF.

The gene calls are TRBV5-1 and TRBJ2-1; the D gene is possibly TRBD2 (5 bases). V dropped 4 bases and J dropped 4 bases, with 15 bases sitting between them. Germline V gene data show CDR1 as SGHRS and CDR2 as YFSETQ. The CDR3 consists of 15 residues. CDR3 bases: TGCGCCAGCAGCGATACTAGGATTCGTTACAATGAGCAGTTCTTC. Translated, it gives CASSDTRIRYNEQFF.

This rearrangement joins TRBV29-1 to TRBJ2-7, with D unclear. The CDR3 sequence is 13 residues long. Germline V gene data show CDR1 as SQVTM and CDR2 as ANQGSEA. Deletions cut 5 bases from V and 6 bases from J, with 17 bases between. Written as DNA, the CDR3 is TGCAGCGTTTTCCGAGACGGGTTGGGCGAGCAGTACTTC. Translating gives CSVFRDGLGEQYF.

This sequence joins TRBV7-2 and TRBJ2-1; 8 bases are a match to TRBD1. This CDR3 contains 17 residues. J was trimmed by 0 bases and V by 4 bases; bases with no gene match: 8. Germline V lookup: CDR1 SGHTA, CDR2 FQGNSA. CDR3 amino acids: CASSSPSTGGSYNEQFF. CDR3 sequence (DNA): TGTGCCAGCAGCTCACCCTCCACAGGGGGCTCCTACAATGAGCAGTTCTTC.

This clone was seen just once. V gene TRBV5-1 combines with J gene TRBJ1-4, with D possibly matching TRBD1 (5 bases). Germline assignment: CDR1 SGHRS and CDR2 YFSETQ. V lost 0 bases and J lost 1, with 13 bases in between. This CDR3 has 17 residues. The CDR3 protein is CASSLEGWGGTNEKLFF. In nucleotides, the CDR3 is TGCGCCAGCAGCTTGGAGGGTTGGGGCGGAACTAATGAAAAACTGTTTTTT.

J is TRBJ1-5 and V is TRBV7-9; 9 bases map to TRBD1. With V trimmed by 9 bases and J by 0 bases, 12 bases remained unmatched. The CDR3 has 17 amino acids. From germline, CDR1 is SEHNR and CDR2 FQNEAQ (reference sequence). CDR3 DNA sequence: TGTGCCAGGAGTCCGGGACAGGGCCTATATAGCAATCAGCCCCAGCATTTT. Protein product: CARSPGQGLYSNQPQHF.

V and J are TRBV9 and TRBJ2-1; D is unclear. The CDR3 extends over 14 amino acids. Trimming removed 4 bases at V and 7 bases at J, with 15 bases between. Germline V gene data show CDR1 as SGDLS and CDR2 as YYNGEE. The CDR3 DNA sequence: TGTGCCAGCAGCCCAAGTTCAACTTTTAATGAGCAGTTCTTC. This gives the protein CASSPSSTFNEQFF. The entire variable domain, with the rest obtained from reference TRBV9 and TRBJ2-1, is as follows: DSGVTQTPKHLITATGQRVTLRCSPRSGDLSVYWYQQSLDQGLQFLIQYYNGEERAKGNILERFSAQQFPDLHSELNLSSLELGDSALYFCASSPSSTFNEQFFGPGTRLTVL.

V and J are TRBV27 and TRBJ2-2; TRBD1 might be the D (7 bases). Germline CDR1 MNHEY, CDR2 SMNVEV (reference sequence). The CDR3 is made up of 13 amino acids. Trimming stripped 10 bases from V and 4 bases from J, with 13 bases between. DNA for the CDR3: TGTGCCACTTCAGGGGGGATCACCGGGGAGCTGTTTTTT. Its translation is CATSGGITGELFF.

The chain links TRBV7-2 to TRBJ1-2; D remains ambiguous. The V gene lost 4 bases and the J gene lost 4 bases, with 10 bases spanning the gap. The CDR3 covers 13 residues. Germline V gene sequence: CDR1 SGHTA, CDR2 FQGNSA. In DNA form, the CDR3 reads TGTGCCAGCAGCTCCGGGAACCTCTATGGCTACACCTTC. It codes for CASSSGNLYGYTF.

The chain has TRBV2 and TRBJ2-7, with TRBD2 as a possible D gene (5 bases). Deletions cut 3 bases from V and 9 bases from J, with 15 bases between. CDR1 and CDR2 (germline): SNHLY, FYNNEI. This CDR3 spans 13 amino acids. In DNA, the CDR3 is TGTGCCAGCAGTGATCTGCTCGGTGAGGGGCAGTACTTC. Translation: CASSDLLGEGQYF. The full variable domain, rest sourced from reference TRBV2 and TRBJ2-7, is EPEVTQTPSHQVTQMGQEVILRCVPISNHLYFYWYRQILGQKVEFLVSFYNNEISEKSEIFDDQFSVERPDGSNFTLKIRSTKLEDSAMYFCASSDLLGEGQYFGPGTRLTVT.

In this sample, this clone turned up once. The CDR3 sequence is CSVGGSGATDTQYF. In nucleotides, the CDR3 is TGCAGCGTTGGAGGGAGCGGGGCCACAGATACGCAGTATTTT. The chain links TRBV29-1 to TRBJ2-3; TRBD2 matches at 7 bases. V was clipped by 4 bases and J by 2 bases; unmatched bases: 6. Germline V CDR1 and CDR2: SQVTM, ANQGSEA. The CDR3 loop spans 14 amino acids.

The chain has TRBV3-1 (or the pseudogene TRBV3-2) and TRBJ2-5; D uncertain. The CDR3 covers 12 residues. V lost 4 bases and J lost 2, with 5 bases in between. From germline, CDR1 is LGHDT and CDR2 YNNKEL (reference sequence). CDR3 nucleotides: TGTGCCAGCAGCCCGACTCAAGAGACCCAGTACTTC. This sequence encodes CASSPTQETQYF.

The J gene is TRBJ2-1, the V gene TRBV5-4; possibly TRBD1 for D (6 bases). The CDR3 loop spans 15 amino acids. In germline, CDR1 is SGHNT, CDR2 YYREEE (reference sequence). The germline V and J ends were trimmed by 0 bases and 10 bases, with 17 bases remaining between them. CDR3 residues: CASSLDLGAPREQFF. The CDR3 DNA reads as TGTGCCAGCAGCTTGGATCTGGGGGCGCCGAGAGAGCAGTTCTTC.

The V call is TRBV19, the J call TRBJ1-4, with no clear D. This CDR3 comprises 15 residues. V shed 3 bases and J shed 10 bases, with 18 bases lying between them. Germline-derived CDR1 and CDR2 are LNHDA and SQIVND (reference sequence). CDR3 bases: TGTGCCAGTAGTATGGTTTCGGTGGGAGGAGGAAAACTGTTTTTT. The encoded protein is CASSMVSVGGGKLFF.

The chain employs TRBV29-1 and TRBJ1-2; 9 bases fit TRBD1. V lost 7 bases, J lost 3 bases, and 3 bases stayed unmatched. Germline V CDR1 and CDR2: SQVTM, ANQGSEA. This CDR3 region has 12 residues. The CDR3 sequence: CSADRGDYGYTF. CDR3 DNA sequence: TGCAGCGCTGACAGGGGGGACTATGGCTACACCTTC.

The CDR3 nucleotides read TGTGCCAGCAGCCAGGGGGGTAACGAGCAGTACTTC. Its protein is CASSQGGNEQYF. V is TRBV3-1 (or the pseudogene TRBV3-2) and J is TRBJ2-7, with D perhaps TRBD2 (6 bases). Trimming took off 3 bases at V and 5 bases at J, with 8 bases between the two ends. CDR1 LGHDT and CDR2 YNNKEL come from the germline V gene (reference sequence). The CDR3 extends over 12 amino acids.

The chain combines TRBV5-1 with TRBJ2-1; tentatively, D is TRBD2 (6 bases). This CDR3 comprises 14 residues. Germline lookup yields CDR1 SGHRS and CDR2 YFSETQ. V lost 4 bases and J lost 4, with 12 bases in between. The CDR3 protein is CASSLSGLYNEQFF. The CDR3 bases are TGCGCCAGCAGCCTCTCCGGACTATACAATGAGCAGTTCTTC.

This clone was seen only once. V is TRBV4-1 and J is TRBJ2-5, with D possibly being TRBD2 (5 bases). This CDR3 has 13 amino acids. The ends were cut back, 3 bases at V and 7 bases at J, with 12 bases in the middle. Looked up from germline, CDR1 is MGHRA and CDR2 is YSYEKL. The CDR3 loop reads CASSQDLGVTQYF. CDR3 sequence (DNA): TGCGCCAGCAGCCAGGACCTCGGGGTGACCCAGTACTTC.

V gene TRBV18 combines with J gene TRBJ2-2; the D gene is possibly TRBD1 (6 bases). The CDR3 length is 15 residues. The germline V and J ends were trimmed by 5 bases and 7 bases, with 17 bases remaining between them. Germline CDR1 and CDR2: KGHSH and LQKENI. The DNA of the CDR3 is TGTGCCAGCTCAGAACAGGGCAAGGCCTACGGGGAGCTGTTTTTT. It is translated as CASSEQGKAYGELFF.

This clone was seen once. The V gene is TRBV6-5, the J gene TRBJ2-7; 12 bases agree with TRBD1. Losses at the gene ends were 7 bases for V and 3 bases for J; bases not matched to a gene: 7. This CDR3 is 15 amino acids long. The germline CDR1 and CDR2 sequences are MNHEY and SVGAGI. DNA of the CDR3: TGTGCCAGCATGGCCGGGACAGGGGGCTTCTACGAGCAGTACTTC. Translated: CASMAGTGGFYEQYF.

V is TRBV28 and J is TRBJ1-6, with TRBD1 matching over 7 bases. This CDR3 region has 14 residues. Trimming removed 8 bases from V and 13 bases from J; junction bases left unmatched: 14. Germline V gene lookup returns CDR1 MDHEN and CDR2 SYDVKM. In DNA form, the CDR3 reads TGTGCCAGCGAAGGTAGGGGACAGCTACCTCCCCTCCACTTT. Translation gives CASEGRGQLPPLHF. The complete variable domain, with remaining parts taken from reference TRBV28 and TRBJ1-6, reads DVKVTQSSRYLVKRTGEKVFLECVQDMDHENMFWYRQDPGLGLRLIYFSYDVKMKEKGDIPEGYSVSREKKERFSLILESASTNQTSMYLCASEGRGQLPPLHFGNGTRLTVT.

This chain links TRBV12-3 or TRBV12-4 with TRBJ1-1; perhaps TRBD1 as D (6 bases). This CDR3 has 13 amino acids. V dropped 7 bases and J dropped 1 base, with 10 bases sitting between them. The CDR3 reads CASTGQSNTEAFF. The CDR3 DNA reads TGTGCCAGCACTGGACAGTCGAACACTGAAGCTTTCTTT.

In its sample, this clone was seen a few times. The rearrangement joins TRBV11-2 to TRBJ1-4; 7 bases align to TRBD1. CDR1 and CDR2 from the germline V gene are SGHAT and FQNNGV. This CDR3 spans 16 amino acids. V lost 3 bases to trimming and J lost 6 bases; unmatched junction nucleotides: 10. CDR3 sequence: CASSFRRQGPYEKLFF. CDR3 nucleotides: TGTGCCAGCAGCTTCCGGAGACAGGGTCCGTATGAAAAACTGTTTTTT.

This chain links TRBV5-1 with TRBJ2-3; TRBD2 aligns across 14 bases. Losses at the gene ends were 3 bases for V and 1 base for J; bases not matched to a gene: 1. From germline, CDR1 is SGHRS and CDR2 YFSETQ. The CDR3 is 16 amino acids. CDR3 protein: CASSSGLAGGTDTQYF. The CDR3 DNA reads TGCGCCAGCAGCTCGGGACTAGCGGGGGGCACAGATACGCAGTATTTT. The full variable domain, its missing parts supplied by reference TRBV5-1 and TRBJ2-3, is KAGVTQTPRYLIKTRGQQVTLSCSPISGHRSVSWYQQTPGQGLQFLFEYFSETQRNKGNFPGRFSGRQFSNSRSEMNVSTLELGDSALYLCASSSGLAGGTDTQYFGPGTRLTVL.

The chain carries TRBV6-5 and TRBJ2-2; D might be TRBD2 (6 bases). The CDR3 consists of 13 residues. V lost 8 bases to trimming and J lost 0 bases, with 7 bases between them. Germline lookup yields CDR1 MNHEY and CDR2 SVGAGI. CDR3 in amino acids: CASGTSNTGELFF. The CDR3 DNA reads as TGTGCCAGCGGGACTTCGAACACCGGGGAGCTGTTTTTT.

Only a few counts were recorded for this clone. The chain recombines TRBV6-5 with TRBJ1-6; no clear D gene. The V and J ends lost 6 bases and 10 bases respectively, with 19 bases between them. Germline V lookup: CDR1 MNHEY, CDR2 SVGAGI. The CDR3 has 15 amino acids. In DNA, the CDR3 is TGTGCCAGCAGATTAATTGACATTGCCGAGTCACCCCTCCACTTT. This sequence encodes CASRLIDIAESPLHF.

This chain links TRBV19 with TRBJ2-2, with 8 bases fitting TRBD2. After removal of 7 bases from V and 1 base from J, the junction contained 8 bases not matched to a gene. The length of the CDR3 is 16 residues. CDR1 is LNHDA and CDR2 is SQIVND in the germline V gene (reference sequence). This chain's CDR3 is CASISAGVLNTGELFF. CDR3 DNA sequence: TGTGCCAGTATCTCAGCGGGGGTCTTGAACACCGGGGAGCTGTTTTTT.